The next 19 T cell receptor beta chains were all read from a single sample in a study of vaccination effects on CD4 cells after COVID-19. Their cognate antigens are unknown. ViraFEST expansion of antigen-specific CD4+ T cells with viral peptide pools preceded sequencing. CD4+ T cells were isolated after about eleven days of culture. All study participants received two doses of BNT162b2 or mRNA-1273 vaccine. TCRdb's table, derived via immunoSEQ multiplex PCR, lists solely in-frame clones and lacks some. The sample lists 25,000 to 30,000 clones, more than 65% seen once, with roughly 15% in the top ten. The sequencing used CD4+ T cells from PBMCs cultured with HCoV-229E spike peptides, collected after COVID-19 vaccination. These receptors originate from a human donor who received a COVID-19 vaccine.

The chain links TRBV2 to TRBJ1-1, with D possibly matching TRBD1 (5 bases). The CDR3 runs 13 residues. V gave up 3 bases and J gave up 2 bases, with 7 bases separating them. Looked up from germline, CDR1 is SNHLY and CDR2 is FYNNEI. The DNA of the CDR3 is TGTGCCAGCAGTGACCAGGGAAACACTGAAGCTTTCTTT. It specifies CASSDQGNTEAFF.

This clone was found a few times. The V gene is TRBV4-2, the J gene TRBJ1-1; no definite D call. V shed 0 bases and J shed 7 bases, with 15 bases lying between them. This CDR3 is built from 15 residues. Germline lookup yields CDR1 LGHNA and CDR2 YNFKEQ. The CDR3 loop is CASSQDWEGLVEAFF. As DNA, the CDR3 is TGTGCCAGCAGCCAAGATTGGGAGGGATTAGTTGAAGCTTTCTTT.

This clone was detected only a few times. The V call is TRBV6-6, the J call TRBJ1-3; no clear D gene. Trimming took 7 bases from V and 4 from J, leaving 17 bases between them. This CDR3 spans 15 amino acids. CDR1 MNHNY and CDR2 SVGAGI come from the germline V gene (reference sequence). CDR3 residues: CASKSTQGSGNTIYF. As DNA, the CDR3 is TGTGCCAGCAAAAGTACTCAAGGATCCGGAAACACCATATATTTT.

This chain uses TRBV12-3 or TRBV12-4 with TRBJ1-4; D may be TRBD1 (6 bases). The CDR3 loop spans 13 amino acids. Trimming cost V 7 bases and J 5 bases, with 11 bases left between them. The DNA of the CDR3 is TGTGCCAGCAAGGGGGGCTGGAATGAAAAACTGTTTTTT. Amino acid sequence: CASKGGWNEKLFF.

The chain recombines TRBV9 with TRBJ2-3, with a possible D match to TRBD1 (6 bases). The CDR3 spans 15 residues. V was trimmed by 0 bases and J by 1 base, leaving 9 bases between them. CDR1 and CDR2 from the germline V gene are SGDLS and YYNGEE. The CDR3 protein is CASSVEAGGTDTQYF. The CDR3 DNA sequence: TGTGCCAGCAGCGTAGAAGCAGGGGGCACAGATACGCAGTATTTT.

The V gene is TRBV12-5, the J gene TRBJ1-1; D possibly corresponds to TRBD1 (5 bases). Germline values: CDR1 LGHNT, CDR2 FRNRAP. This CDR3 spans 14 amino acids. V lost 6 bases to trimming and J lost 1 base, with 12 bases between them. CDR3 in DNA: TGTGCTAGTGGAGCAGACAGCGCGAACACTGAAGCTTTCTTT. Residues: CASGADSANTEAFF.

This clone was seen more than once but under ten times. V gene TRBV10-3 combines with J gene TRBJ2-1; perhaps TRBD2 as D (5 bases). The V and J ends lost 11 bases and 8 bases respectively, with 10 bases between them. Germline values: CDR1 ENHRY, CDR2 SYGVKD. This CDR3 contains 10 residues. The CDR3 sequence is CALPGDEQFF. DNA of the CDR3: TGTGCCCTACCCGGGGATGAGCAGTTCTTC.

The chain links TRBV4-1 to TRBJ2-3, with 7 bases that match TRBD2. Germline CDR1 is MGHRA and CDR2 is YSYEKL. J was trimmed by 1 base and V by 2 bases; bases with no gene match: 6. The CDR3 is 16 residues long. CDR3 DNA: TGCGCCAGCAGCCAACGCCCTGGGGGGGGCACAGATACGCAGTATTTT. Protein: CASSQRPGGGTDTQYF.

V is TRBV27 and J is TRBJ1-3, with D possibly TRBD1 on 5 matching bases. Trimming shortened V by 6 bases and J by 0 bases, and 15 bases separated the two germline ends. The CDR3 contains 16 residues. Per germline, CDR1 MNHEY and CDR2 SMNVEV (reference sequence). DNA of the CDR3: TGTGCCAGCAGATCCGGGGGGGTAAGCTCTGGAAACACCATATATTTT. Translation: CASRSGGVSSGNTIYF.

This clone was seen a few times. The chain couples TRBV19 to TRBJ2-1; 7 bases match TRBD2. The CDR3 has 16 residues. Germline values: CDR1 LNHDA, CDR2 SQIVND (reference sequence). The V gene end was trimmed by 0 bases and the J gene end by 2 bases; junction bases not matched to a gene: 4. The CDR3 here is CASSIDRSGTYNEQFF. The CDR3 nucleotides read TGTGCCAGTAGTATAGATCGAAGCGGGACCTACAATGAGCAGTTCTTC.

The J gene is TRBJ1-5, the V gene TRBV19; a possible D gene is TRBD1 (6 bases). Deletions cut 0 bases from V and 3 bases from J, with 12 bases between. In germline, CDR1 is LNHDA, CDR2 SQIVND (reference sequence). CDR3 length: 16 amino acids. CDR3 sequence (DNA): TGTGCCAGTAGTATAGATAGGACAGAACCCAATCAGCCCCAGCATTTT. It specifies CASSIDRTEPNQPQHF.

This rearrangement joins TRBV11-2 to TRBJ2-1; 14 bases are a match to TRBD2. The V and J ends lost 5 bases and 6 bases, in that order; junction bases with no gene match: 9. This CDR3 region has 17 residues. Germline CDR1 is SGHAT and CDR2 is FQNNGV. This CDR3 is CASSPLGTSGRSNEQFF. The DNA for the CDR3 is TGTGCCAGCAGCCCGCTCGGGACTAGCGGGAGAAGCAATGAGCAGTTCTTC.

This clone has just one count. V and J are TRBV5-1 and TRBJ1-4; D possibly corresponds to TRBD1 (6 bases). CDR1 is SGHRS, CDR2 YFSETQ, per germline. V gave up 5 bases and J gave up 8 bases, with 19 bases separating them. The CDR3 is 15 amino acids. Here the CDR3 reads CASRYTTGRREKLFF. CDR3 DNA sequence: TGCGCCAGCAGATACACGACAGGCCGAAGGGAAAAACTGTTTTTT.

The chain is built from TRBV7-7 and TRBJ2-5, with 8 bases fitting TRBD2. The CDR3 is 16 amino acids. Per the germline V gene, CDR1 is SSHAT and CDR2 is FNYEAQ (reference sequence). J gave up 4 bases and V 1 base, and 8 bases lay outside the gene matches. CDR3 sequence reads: CASSLGTGAGGETQYF. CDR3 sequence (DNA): TGTGCCAGCAGCTTAGGGACTGGGGCGGGGGGAGAGACCCAGTACTTC.

CDR3 sequence (DNA): TGTGCCAGCAGTTCGCCGGGGACAGCGGGAAACAATGAGCAGTTCTTC. As protein: CASSSPGTAGNNEQFF. This chain uses TRBV28 with TRBJ2-1, with D perhaps given as TRBD1 or TRBD2 (7 bases each). The CDR3 has 16 amino acids. Germline CDR1 MDHEN, CDR2 SYDVKM. With 4 bases removed from V and 5 bases from J, the gap between germline ends came to 18 bases.

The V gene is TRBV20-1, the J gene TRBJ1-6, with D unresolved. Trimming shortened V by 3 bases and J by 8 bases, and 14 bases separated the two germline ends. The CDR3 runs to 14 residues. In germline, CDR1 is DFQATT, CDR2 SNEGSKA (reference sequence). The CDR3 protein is CSASPGYEYSPLHF. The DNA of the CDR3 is TGCAGTGCTAGTCCGGGGTACGAGTATTCACCCCTCCACTTT.

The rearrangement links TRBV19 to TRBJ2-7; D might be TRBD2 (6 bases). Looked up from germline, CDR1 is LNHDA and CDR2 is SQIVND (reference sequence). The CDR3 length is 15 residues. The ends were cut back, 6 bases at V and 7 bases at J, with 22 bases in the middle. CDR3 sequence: CASSRPGLPQSEQYF. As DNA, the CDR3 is TGTGCCAGTAGCCGTCCGGGACTGCCCCAGAGTGAGCAGTACTTC.

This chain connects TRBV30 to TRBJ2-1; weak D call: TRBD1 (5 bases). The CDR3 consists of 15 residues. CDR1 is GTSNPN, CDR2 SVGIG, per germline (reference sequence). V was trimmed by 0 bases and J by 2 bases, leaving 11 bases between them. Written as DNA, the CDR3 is TGTGCCTGGAGTGTACTTCAGGGCGCCTACAATGAGCAGTTCTTC. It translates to CAWSVLQGAYNEQFF.

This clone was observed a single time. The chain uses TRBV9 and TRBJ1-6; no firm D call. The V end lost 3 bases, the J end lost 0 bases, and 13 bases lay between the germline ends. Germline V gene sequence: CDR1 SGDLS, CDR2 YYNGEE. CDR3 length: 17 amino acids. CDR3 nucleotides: TGTGCCAGCAGCGCCGATGGGCCGAGCTCCTATAATTCACCCCTCCACTTT. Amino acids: CASSADGPSSYNSPLHF.